This TCR beta chain was recorded in a study of T-cell memory formation after mild COVID-19. Study in general: TCR clusters were mostly donor specific. Overall study results and limits: Some SARS-CoV-2-responding clones were already detected in memory before infection. There was a balanced CD4/CD8 profile in clones contracting day 15 to 85, and later expanders leaned CD4+.

Points on this clonotype: No antigen is known for it.

The 5'RACE method, run with constant-segment primers, produced TCR alpha and TCR beta cDNA libraries (carrying sample barcodes and UMIs). From the 5' RACE reads, TCRdb called clonotypes with MiXCR, one entry per CDR3 protein. The table lists 250,000 to 300,000 distinct CDR3 sequences, over 15% of them singletons, with 23% in the top ten. Sequenced: PBMCs or a T cell subset sorted from them (not recorded which). The receptor's source is a young man who had mild COVID-19 (a few samples of this study predate the infection). Cell type and time point are not known.

The CDR3 DNA reads TGCGCCAGCAGTCATCTACCCGGAGAGTACGTC. Residues: CASSHLPGEYV. The chain employs TRBV4-3 and TRBJ2-7; D ambiguous. The germline CDR1 and CDR2 sequences are LGHNA and YSLEER. The CDR3 extends over 11 amino acids. V was cut by 6 bases and J by 11 bases, with 14 bases left in between.